This T cell receptor beta chain was sequenced during a study of identical twins. Healthy Caucasians were all of the donors. TCRdb used MiXCR to reprocess the 5' RACE reads, holding one entry per CDR3 protein. The sample includes 550,000 to 700,000 distinct CDR3 sequences, around 9.6% of them seen just once. The CDR3 spans 16 residues. The same sample was also used in a study of yellow fever vaccine responses in identical twins.

Sequenced: PBMCs. J is TRBJ1-1 and V is TRBV21-1; the D call of TRBD1 is as the table states it, not checked on the DNA. TRBV21-1 is shown as a pseudogene. This receptor was obtained from a woman under 30 in good health. The CDR3 DNA reads as TGTGCCAGCAGCAACGGTCACAGGGGGGCGGACACTGAAGCTTTCTTT. Residues: CASSNGHRGADTEAFF.